This T cell receptor (beta chain) is from a study of blood T cell repertoires in COVID-19. The overall study: PBMCs, B-cell-depleted T cells, or T cells provided the cDNA or gDNA that made up the material.

This CDR3 comprises 19 residues. CDR1 is SGHDN, CDR2 FVKESK, per germline. The V and J ends lost 8 bases and 3 bases respectively, with 32 bases between them. Profiling relied on immunoSEQ multiplex PCR, and the TCRdb table lists in-frame clones only, not all of them. The profile shows around 150,000 clones, approximately 80% of them singletons. Sequenced material: peripheral blood. The chain employs TRBV14 and TRBJ2-7; D is perhaps TRBD2 (6 bases). The TCR originated in a woman aged 50 to 65 with acute or convalescent COVID-19. CDR3 protein: CASPQPSRVWGGPDYEQYF. For the CDR3, the DNA is TGTGCCAGCCCCCAGCCAAGTAGGGTGTGGGGAGGCCCCGACTACGAGCAGTACTTC.